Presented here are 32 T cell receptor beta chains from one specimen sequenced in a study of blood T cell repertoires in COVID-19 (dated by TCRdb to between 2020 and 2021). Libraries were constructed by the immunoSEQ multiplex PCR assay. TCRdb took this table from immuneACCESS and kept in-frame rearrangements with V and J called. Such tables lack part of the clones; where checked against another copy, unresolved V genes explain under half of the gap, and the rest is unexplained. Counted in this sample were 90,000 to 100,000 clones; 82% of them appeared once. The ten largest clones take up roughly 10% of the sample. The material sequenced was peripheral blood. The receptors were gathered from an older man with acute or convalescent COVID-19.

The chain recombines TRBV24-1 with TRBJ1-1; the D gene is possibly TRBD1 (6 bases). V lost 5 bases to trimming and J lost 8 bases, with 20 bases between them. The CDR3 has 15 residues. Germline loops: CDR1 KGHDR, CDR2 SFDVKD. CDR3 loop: CATSGSHTGGEEAFF. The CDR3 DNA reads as TGTGCCACCAGTGGATCCCACACGGGGGGCGAGGAAGCTTTCTTT.

The CDR3: CATQKSSYEQYF. In nucleotides, the CDR3 is TGTGCCACACAGAAGAGCTCCTACGAGCAGTACTTC. The genes are TRBV19 and TRBJ2-7; D call uncertain. Trimming took off 10 bases at V and 0 bases at J, with 10 bases between the two ends. Germline loops: CDR1 LNHDA, CDR2 SQIVND (reference sequence). The CDR3 consists of 12 residues.

In DNA, the CDR3 is TGTGCCAGCAGCGTAGGATCAGGGGTAAATGAAAAACTGTTTTTT. It translates to CASSVGSGVNEKLFF. This chain joins TRBV9 and TRBJ1-4; a weak D match, TRBD1 (6 bases). Per germline, CDR1 SGDLS and CDR2 YYNGEE. The length of the CDR3 is 15 residues. The V gene lost 0 bases and the J gene lost 5 bases, with 11 bases spanning the gap.

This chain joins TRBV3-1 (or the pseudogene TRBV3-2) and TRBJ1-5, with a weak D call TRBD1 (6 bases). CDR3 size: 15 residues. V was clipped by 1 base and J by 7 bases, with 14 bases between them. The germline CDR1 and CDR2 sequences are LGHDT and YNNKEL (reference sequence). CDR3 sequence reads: CASSQVGGGAQPQHF. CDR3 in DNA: TGTGCCAGCAGCCAAGTAGGGGGGGGCGCCCAGCCCCAGCATTTT.

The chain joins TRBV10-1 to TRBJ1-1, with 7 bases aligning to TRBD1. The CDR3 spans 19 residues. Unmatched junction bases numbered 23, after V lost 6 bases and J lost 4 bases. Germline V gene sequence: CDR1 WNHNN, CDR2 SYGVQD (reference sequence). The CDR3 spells CASRRVGDSPDPFGTEAFF. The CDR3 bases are TGCGCCAGCAGAAGAGTTGGGGACAGTCCGGACCCCTTTGGCACTGAAGCTTTCTTT.

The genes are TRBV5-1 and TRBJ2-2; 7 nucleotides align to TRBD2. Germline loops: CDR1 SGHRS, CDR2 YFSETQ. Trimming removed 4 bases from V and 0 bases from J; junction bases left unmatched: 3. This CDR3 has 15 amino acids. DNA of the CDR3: TGCGCCAGCAGCCGACTAGCTGCGAACACCGGGGAGCTGTTTTTT. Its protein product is CASSRLAANTGELFF.

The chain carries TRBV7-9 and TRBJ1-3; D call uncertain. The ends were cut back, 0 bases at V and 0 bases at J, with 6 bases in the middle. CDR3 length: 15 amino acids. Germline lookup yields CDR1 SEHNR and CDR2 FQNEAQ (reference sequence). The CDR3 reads CASSLAYSSGNTIYF. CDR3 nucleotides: TGTGCCAGCAGCTTAGCTTACAGCTCTGGAAACACCATATATTTT.

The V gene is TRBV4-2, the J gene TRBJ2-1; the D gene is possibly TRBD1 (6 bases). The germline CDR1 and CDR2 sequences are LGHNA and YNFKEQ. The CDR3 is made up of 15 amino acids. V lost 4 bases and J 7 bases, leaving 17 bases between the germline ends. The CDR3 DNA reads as TGTGCCAGCAGCCGCGACAGGCTACCTACGAATGAGCAGTTCTTC. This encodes CASSRDRLPTNEQFF.

CDR3 bases: TGCGCCAGCAGCCAAGTAGGGCGGACTTACAATGAGCAGTTCTTC. It encodes CASSQVGRTYNEQFF. The chain employs TRBV4-1 and TRBJ2-1; D possibly corresponds to TRBD2 (5 bases). There are 15 residues in the CDR3. The germline CDR1 and CDR2 sequences are MGHRA and YSYEKL. The V and J ends lost 1 base and 4 bases respectively, with 11 bases between them.

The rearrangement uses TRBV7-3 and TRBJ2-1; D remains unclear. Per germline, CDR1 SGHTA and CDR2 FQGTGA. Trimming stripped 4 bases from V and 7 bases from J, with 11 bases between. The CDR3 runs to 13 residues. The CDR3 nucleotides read TGTGCCAGCAGCTCCTCAGTCCTTAATGAGCAGTTCTTC. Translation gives CASSSSVLNEQFF.

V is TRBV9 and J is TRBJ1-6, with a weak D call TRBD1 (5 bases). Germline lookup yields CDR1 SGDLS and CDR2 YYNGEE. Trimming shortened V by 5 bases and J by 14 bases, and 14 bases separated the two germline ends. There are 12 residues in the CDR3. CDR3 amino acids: CASRGSSGTLHF. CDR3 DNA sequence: TGTGCCAGCAGGGGTTCGTCAGGGACCCTCCACTTT.

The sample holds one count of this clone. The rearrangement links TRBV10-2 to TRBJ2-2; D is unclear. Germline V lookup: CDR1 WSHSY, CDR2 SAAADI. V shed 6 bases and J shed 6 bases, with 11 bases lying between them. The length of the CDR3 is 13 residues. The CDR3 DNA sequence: TGCGCCAGCAGAAACTACTCCCCCGGGGAGCTGTTTTTT. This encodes CASRNYSPGELFF.

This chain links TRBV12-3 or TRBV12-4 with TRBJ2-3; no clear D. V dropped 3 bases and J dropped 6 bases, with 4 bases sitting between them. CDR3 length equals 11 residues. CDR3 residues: CASSFLDTQYF. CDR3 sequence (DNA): TGTGCCAGCAGTTTCCTGGATACGCAGTATTTT.

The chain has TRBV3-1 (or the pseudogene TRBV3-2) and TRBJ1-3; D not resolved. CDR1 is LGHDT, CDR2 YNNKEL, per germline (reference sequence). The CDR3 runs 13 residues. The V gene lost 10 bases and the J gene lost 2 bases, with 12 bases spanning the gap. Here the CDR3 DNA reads TGTGCCACTCAATATCCAGCTGGAAACACCATATATTTT. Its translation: CATQYPAGNTIYF.

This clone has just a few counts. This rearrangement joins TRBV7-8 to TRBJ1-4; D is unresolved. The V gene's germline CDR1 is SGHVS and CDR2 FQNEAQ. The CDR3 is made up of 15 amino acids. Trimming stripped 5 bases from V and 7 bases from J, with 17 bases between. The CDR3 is CASSPPGALGEKLFF. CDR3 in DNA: TGTGCCAGCAGCCCCCCGGGAGCGTTAGGTGAAAAACTGTTTTTT.

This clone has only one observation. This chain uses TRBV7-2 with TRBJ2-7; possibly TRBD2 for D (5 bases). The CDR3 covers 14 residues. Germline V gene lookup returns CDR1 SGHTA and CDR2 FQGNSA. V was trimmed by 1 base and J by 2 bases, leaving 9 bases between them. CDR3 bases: TGTGCCAGCAGCTTAGGCCGGCGGGCCTACGAGCAGTACTTC. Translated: CASSLGRRAYEQYF.

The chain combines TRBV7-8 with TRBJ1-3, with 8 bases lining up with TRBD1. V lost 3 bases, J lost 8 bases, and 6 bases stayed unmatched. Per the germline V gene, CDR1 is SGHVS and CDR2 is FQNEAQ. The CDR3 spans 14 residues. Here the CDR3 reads CASSFSRGRDTIYF. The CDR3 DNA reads TGTGCCAGCAGCTTCAGCAGGGGGCGAGACACCATATATTTT.

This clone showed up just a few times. The CDR3 nucleotides are TGCGCCAGCAGACCGGGCCAGGGGGGCACTGAAGCTTTCTTT. It codes for CASRPGQGGTEAFF. The chain couples TRBV5-1 to TRBJ1-1; 7 bases are shared with TRBD1. V dropped 5 bases and J dropped 4; count of bases not matched to a gene: 8. This CDR3 region has 14 residues. CDR1 is SGHRS and CDR2 is YFSETQ in the germline V gene.

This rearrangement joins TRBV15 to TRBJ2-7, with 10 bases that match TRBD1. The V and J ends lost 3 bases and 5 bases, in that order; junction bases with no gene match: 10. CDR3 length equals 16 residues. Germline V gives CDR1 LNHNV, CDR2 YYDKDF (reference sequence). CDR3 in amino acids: CATSRGDGTGVNEQYF. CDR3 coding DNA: TGTGCCACCAGCAGGGGGGATGGGACAGGGGTAAACGAGCAGTACTTC.

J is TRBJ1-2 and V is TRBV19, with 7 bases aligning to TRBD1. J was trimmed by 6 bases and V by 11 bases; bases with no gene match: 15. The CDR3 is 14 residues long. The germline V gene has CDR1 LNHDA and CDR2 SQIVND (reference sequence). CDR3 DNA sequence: TGTGCCGGCAGGAGAACAGGGGCGAGGGATGGCTACACCTTC. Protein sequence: CAGRRTGARDGYTF.

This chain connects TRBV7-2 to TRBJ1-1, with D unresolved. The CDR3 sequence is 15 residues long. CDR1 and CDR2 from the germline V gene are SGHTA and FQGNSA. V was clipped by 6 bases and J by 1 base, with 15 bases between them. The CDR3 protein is CASSLTGAENTEAFF. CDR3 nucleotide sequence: TGTGCCAGCAGTCTAACGGGAGCCGAGAACACTGAAGCTTTCTTT.

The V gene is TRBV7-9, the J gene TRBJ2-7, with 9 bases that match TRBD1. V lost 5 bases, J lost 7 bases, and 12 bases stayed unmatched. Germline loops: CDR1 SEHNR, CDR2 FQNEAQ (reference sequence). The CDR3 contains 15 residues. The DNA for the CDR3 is TGTGCCAGCAGCCGAACCGGGACAGGGAGTTGGGAGCAGTACTTC. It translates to CASSRTGTGSWEQYF.

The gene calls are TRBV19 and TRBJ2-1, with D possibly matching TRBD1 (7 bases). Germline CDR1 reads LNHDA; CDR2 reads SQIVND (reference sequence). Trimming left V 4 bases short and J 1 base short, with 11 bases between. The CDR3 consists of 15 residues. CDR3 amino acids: CASSKEGASYNEQFF. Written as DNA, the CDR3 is TGTGCCAGTAGTAAGGAGGGGGCTTCCTACAATGAGCAGTTCTTC.

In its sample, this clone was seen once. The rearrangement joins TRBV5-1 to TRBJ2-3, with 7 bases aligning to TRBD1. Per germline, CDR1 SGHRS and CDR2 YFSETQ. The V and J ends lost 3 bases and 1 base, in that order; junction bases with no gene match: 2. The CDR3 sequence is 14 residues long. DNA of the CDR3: TGCGCCAGCAGCTCCGGACAGGGCACAGATACGCAGTATTTT. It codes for CASSSGQGTDTQYF.

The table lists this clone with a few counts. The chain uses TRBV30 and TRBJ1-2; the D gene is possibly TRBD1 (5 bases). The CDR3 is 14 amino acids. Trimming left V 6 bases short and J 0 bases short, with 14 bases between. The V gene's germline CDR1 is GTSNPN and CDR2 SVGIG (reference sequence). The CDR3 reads CACLTDNTNYGYTF. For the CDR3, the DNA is TGTGCCTGCTTGACAGACAACACTAACTATGGCTACACCTTC.

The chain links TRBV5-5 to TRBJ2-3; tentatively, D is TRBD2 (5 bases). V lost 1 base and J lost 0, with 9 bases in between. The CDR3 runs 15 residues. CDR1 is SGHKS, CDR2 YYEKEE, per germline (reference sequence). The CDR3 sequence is CASSLSSYSTDTQYF. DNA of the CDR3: TGTGCCAGCAGCTTGTCTAGCTACAGCACAGATACGCAGTATTTT.

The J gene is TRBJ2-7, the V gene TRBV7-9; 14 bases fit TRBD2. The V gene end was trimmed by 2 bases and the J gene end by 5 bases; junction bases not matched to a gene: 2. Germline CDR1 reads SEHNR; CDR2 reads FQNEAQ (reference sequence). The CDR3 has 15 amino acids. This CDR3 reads CASSLWGLAGDEQYF. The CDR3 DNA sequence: TGTGCCAGCAGCTTATGGGGACTAGCGGGAGACGAGCAGTACTTC.

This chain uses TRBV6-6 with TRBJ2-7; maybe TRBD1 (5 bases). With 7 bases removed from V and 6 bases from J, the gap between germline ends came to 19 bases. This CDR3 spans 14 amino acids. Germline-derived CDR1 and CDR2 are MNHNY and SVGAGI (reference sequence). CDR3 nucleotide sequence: TGTGCCAGCATCAGTACAGGCGCAGCTCCCGAGCAGTACTTC. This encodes CASISTGAAPEQYF.

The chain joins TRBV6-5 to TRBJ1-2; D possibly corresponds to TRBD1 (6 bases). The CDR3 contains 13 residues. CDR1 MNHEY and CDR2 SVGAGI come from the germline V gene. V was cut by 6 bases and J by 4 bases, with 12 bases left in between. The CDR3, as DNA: TGTGCCAGCAGCGTCAGGGGAATCTATGGCTACACCTTC. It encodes CASSVRGIYGYTF.

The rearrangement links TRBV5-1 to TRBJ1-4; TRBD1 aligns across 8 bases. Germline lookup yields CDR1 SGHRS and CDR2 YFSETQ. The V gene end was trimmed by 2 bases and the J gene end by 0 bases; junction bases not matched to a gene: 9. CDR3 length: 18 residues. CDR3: CASSLRTGRIPTNEKLFF. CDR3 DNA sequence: TGCGCCAGCAGCTTACGGACAGGGCGAATACCAACTAATGAAAAACTGTTTTTT.

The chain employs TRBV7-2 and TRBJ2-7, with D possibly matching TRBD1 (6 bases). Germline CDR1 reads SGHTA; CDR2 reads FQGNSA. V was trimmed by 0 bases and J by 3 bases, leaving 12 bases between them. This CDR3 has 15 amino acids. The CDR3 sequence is CASSLAGTSNYEQYF. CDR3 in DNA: TGTGCCAGCAGCTTAGCGGGGACATCTAACTACGAGCAGTACTTC.

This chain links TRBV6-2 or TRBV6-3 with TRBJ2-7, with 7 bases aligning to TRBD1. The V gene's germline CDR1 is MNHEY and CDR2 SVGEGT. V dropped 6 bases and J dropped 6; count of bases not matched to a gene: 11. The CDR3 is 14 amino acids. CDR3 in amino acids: CASSELGTVPEQYF. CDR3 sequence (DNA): TGTGCCAGCAGCGAATTAGGGACAGTCCCCGAGCAGTACTTC.